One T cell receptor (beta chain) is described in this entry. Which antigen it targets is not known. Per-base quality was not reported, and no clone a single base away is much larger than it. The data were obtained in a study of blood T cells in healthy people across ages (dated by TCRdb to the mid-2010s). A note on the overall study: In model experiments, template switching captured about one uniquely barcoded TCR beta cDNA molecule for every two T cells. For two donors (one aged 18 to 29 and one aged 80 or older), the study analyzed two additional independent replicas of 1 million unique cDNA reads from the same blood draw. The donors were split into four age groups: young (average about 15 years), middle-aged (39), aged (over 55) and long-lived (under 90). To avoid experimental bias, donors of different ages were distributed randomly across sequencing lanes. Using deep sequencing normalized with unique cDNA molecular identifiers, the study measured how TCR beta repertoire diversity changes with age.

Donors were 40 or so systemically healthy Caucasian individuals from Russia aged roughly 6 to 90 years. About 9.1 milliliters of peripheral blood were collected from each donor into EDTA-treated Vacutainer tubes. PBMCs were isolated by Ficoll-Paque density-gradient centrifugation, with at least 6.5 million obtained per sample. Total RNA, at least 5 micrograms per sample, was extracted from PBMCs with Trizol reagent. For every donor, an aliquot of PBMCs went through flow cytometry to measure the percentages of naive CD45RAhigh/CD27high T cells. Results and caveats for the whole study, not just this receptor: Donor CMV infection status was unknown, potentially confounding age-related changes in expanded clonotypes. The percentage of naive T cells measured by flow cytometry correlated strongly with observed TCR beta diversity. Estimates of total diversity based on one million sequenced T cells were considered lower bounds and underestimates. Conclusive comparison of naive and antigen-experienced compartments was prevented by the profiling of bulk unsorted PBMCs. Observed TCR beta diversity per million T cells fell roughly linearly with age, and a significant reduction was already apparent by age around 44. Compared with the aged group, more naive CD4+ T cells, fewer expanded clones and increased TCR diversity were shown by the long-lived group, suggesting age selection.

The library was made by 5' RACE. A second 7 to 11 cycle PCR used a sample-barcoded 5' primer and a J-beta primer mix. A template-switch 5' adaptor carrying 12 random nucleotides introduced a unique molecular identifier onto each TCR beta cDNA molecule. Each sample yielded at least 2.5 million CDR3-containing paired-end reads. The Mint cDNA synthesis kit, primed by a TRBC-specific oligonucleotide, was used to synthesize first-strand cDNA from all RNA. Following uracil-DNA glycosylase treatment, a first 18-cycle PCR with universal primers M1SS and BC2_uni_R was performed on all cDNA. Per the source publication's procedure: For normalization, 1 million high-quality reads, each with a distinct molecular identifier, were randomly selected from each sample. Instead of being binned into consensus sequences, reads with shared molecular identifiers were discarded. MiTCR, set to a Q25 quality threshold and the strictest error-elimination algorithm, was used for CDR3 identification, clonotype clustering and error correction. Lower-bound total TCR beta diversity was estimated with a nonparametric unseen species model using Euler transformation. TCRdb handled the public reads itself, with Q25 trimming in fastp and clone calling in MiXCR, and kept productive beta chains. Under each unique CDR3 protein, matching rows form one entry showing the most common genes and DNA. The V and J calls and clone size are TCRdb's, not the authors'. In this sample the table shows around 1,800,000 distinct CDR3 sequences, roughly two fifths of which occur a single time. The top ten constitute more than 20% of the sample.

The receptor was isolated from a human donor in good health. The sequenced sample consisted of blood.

The nucleotide sequence reads as follows: TGTGCCAGCTCACCACCGGAGAGCGAACACACCTTC. It translates as CASSPPESEHTF. Here the chain combines TRBV18 and TRBJ1-2, with the D gene too uncertain to name. The germline V gene specifies KGHSH as CDR1 and LQKENI as CDR2. The germline ends are 11 bases apart after V is trimmed by 0 bases and J by 12 bases. Reading from cysteine to phenylalanine, the CDR3 counts 12 amino acids. CDR3 DNA only is kept here, 36 bases in frame from base 1.